This T cell receptor (beta chain) derives from a study of blood T cell repertoires in COVID-19. Libraries were prepared by immunoSEQ multiplex PCR; TCRdb keeps only in-frame clonotypes and omits some of them. Here the sample spans under 200,000 clones, about 90% being singletons. The clonotype comes from a man aged 40-55 years with active or convalescent COVID-19. The sequencing input was peripheral blood.

The CDR3 here is CASSWQVNTEAFF. The DNA of the CDR3 is TGTGCCAGCAGCTGGCAGGTTAACACTGAAGCTTTCTTT. The chain recombines TRBV14 with TRBJ1-1; D uncertain. V was pared by 5 bases and J by 2 bases, with 9 bases between. Germline-derived CDR1 and CDR2 are SGHDN and FVKESK. This CDR3 comprises 13 residues.